Below are 19 T cell receptor beta chains sequenced from a single sample in a study of blood T cell repertoires in COVID-19. The protocol was immunoSEQ multiplex PCR, while the TCRdb copy is restricted to in-frame clones and leaves out a portion. The table records some 220,000 clones, roughly 88% of them present only once. The sequenced material came from peripheral blood. All receptors come from a man between 45 and 60 years old with active or convalescent COVID-19.

V gene TRBV24-1 combines with J gene TRBJ2-2, with 7 bases identical to TRBD2. This CDR3 has 14 amino acids. V lost 6 bases, J lost 6 bases, and 6 bases stayed unmatched. Germline CDR1 and CDR2: KGHDR and SFDVKD. CDR3 region: CATSTREPSGELFF. The CDR3 DNA reads TGTGCCACCAGTACGCGGGAGCCGTCCGGGGAGCTGTTTTTT.

The J gene is TRBJ2-2, the V gene TRBV18, with 7 bases identical to TRBD1. V was clipped by 4 bases and J by 8 bases; unmatched bases: 4. Germline-derived CDR1 and CDR2 are KGHSH and LQKENI. CDR3 length: 13 residues. CDR3 DNA sequence: TGTGCCAGCTCACTTACAGGGGCTGGGGAGCTGTTTTTT. As protein: CASSLTGAGELFF.

The chain recombines TRBV15 with TRBJ1-4; TRBD1 aligns across 9 bases. The germline gives CDR1 LNHNV, CDR2 YYDKDF (reference sequence). Unmatched junction bases numbered 9, after V lost 4 bases and J lost 0 bases. This CDR3 comprises 18 residues. CDR3 protein: CATSKRTGATATNEKLFF. The CDR3 nucleotides are TGTGCCACCAGCAAGAGGACAGGGGCCACTGCAACTAATGAAAAACTGTTTTTT. The variable domain in full, with the rest retrieved from reference TRBV15 and TRBJ1-4, is DAMVIQNPRYQVTQFGKPVTLSCSQTLNHNVMYWYQQKSSQAPKLLFHYYDKDFNNEADTPDNFQSRRPNTSFCFLDIRSPGLGDTAMYLCATSKRTGATATNEKLFFGSGTQLSVL.

The table lists this clone with a count of one. This chain links TRBV3-1 (or the pseudogene TRBV3-2) with TRBJ2-5; perhaps TRBD2 as D (7 bases). The CDR3 is 14 residues long. Looked up from germline, CDR1 is LGHDT and CDR2 is YNNKEL (reference sequence). Trimming removed 4 bases from V and 7 bases from J, with 16 bases in between. CDR3 DNA: TGTGCCAGCAGCCTGGGGGAGGGGGGGGCGACCCAGTACTTC. As protein: CASSLGEGGATQYF.

The gene calls are TRBV18 and TRBJ2-1, with 9 bases fitting TRBD1. Germline V CDR1 and CDR2: KGHSH, LQKENI. CDR3 length equals 15 residues. V was clipped by 5 bases and J by 9 bases; unmatched bases: 11. The CDR3 sequence is CASSFIQGQGVEQFF. Written as DNA, the CDR3 is TGTGCCAGCTCATTTATCCAGGGACAGGGTGTTGAGCAGTTCTTC.

The chain combines TRBV18 with TRBJ1-1; D perhaps matches TRBD1 (5 bases). This CDR3 spans 15 amino acids. CDR1 KGHSH and CDR2 LQKENI come from the germline V gene. Trimming removed 3 bases from V and 3 bases from J, with 14 bases in between. The DNA of the CDR3 is TGTGCCAGCTCACCGTCGTGGGGGAGGGACACTGAAGCTTTCTTT. Its protein product is CASSPSWGRDTEAFF.

The CDR3 is CASSEQGPYNEQFF. For the CDR3, the DNA is TGTGCCAGCAGTGAACAGGGCCCCTACAATGAGCAGTTCTTC. This rearrangement joins TRBV2 to TRBJ2-1, with TRBD1 as a possible D gene (5 bases). Per the germline V gene, CDR1 is SNHLY and CDR2 is FYNNEI. The V and J ends lost 2 bases and 2 bases respectively, with 7 bases between them. This CDR3 comprises 14 residues.

The chain links TRBV7-8 to TRBJ2-3; 11 nucleotides align to TRBD2. This CDR3 region has 16 residues. V trimming: 5 bases; J trimming: 1 base; junction bases outside the gene matches: 5. Germline V gene sequence: CDR1 SGHVS, CDR2 FQNEAQ. As DNA, the CDR3 is TGTGCCAGCAGCCTCCGACTAGCGGGGCGCACAGATACGCAGTATTTT. Amino acids: CASSLRLAGRTDTQYF.

The rearrangement links TRBV10-3 to TRBJ1-1, with a possible D match to TRBD1 (6 bases). This CDR3 is 13 amino acids long. Germline CDR1 reads ENHRY; CDR2 reads SYGVKD. Trimming pared 5 bases from V and 1 base from J, leaving 8 bases between. The CDR3 nucleotides read TGTGCCATCAGTAGGACAGAGAACACTGAAGCTTTCTTT. As protein: CAISRTENTEAFF.

V gene TRBV3-1 (or the pseudogene TRBV3-2) combines with J gene TRBJ2-2, with D possibly being TRBD2 (6 bases). This CDR3 spans 17 amino acids. Trimming shortened V by 3 bases and J by 3 bases, and 17 bases separated the two germline ends. Germline V lookup: CDR1 LGHDT, CDR2 YNNKEL (reference sequence). CDR3 in amino acids: CASSHSGLLPHTGELFF. CDR3 bases: TGTGCCAGCAGCCATTCGGGACTTCTTCCCCACACCGGGGAGCTGTTTTTT.

The rearrangement joins TRBV20-1 to TRBJ1-6; D call uncertain. The V end was cut by 3 bases, the J end by 6 bases, with 18 bases between. The germline V gene encodes CDR1 DFQATT and CDR2 SNEGSKA (reference sequence). This CDR3 is 16 amino acids long. CDR3 bases: TGCAGTGCTAGTAATAGCGGCATTCCCTCTAATTCACCCCTCCACTTT. This translates into CSASNSGIPSNSPLHF.

The sample holds one count of this clone. The gene calls are TRBV20-1 and TRBJ1-1; D is unresolved. The germline V gene encodes CDR1 DFQATT and CDR2 SNEGSKA (reference sequence). CDR3 length: 11 residues. V lost 0 bases and J 6 bases, leaving 5 bases between the germline ends. The CDR3 sequence is CSARDYPEAFF. The CDR3 nucleotides read TGCAGTGCTAGAGATTATCCTGAAGCTTTCTTT.

The chain links TRBV4-2 to TRBJ2-5; D perhaps matches TRBD2 (5 bases). Per germline, CDR1 LGHNA and CDR2 YNFKEQ. V was clipped by 2 bases and J by 5 bases, with 12 bases between them. The CDR3 is made up of 14 amino acids. CDR3 sequence (DNA): TGTGCCAGCAGCCAACGGACTCGGACGGAGACCCAGTACTTC. Its translation: CASSQRTRTETQYF.

As regards this clone: The sample has other DNA sequences that encode this CDR3 too. The V gene is TRBV2, the J gene TRBJ1-5; 8 nucleotides align to TRBD1. The ends lost 5 bases at V and 6 bases at J; junction bases unmatched: 6. This CDR3 comprises 14 residues. Germline V gives CDR1 SNHLY, CDR2 FYNNEI. The DNA for the CDR3 is TGTGCCAGCAGTCTAGGACAGGGCGGTCAGCCCCAGCATTTT. It encodes CASSLGQGGQPQHF.

The V and J genes are TRBV5-5 and TRBJ1-4; 8 bases are a match to TRBD1. Germline V gene data show CDR1 as SGHKS and CDR2 as YYEKEE (reference sequence). This CDR3 is built from 14 residues. With 4 bases clipped from V and 5 bases from J, the junction kept 4 bases outside the gene matches. The CDR3 here is CASSRQGPNEKLFF. As DNA, the CDR3 is TGTGCCAGCAGCCGACAGGGGCCAAATGAAAAACTGTTTTTT.

J is TRBJ2-7 and V is TRBV9; D perhaps matches TRBD1 (6 bases). Germline V CDR1 and CDR2: SGDLS, YYNGEE. This CDR3 is 14 amino acids long. Deletions cut 3 bases from V and 6 bases from J, with 16 bases between. CDR3 nucleotide sequence: TGTGCCAGCAGCGGACAGGCTCCGGATGGCGAGCAGTACTTC. Translated, it gives CASSGQAPDGEQYF.

The chain combines TRBV7-2 with TRBJ2-7, with 7 bases lining up with TRBD1. The V and J ends lost 5 bases and 4 bases, in that order; junction bases with no gene match: 8. There are 14 residues in the CDR3. Germline lookup yields CDR1 SGHTA and CDR2 FQGNSA. Here the CDR3 reads CASSHTGDLYEQYF. The CDR3 DNA is TGTGCCAGCAGCCACACAGGGGATTTATACGAGCAGTACTTC.

This chain connects TRBV28 to TRBJ2-2; 9 bases match TRBD1. The trim removed 6 bases at V and 2 bases at J, leaving 7 bases unmatched. The CDR3 loop spans 16 amino acids. The germline gives CDR1 MDHEN, CDR2 SYDVKM. CDR3 protein: CASRNRGLSNTGELFF. CDR3 nucleotides: TGTGCCAGCAGGAACAGGGGGCTCTCTAACACCGGGGAGCTGTTTTTT.

This chain uses TRBV7-9 with TRBJ1-4; TRBD1 is a possible D gene (5 bases). The CDR3 is 16 amino acids. Trimming pared 1 base from V and 6 bases from J, leaving 15 bases between. In germline, CDR1 is SEHNR, CDR2 FQNEAQ (reference sequence). The CDR3 protein is CASSLVGGSLYEKLFF. The DNA for the CDR3 is TGTGCCAGCAGCTTAGTCGGGGGAAGTTTGTATGAAAAACTGTTTTTT.